This T cell receptor beta chain was identified during a study of cytomegalovirus exposure and HLA in healthy donors (dated by TCRdb to between 2016 and 2019). Regarding the study in general: According to an earlier analysis of 550 to 750 of the donors, about 190 million T cells yielded 100 million or so unique TCR beta sequences and about 300 Gb of sequence data. The number of donors typed differed by locus, with 629-630 for A, B, C, DRB1 and DQB1, roughly 520 for DQA1, 600 to 610 for DPA1, and some 440 for DPB1. In the later analysis, no new phenotypic data were used to find candidate immune exposures; instead, reliance was placed on TCR beta sequences and their occurrence across donors. The study used immunosequencing to profile the T cell repertoires of 600 to 850 subjects and linked those repertoires to cytomegalovirus serostatus. In a later genetic analysis, genome-wide SNP genotypes for about 55% of the roughly 700 donors were used, and that subset was treated as a discovery cohort. Because of strong linkage in the cohort, roughly five DR-DQ haplotypes were treated as single units for association and clustering. A separate validation cohort of 100 to 150 different subjects was used in addition to the roughly 670-subject first cohort. On average, roughly 240,000 unique TCR beta nucleotide sequences were sequenced per donor among fewer than 500 genotyped donors of the cohort, with approximately 18% of those sequences being non-productive. Both class I and class II loci were covered by HLA typing, at four-digit resolution. The genetic ancestry cluster associated with self-reported Caucasian donors included 81% of the approximately 430 genotyped donors. An early release covering roughly 600 HLA-typed donors comprised about 300 gigabases of sequencing data and around 85 million unique TCR sequences. All discovery cohort repertoires had been generated using a single sequencing platform. To predict cytomegalovirus infection status, the study brought together high-throughput TCR immunosequencing, statistical association of individual TCRs with disease status, and machine learning. Alongside the repertoire data, information on donor age, sex, ethnicity and CMV serostatus was compiled. The aim of the study was to test whether cataloging public T cell receptors could identify signatures of past pathogen exposure. An earlier analysis of around 540 of the donors applied high-throughput TCR beta sequencing to assess whether each TCR beta V gene segment acted as functional or pseudogenic. A later analysis re-analyzed previously published TCR beta repertoires from 550 to 700 donors and added high-resolution HLA genotyping to study TCR occurrence patterns. Here is what the overall study found, with its caveats: Presence/absence analyses assumed roughly uniform sequencing depth across donors, an assumption that may not hold. Approximately 18 rarely observed V segments, including chromosome 9 orphons, were excluded from the earlier analysis of several hundred of the donors because counts were too low. An earlier analysis of some 590 of the donors showed that most TCR beta V segments appeared in productive rearrangements either about 90% or about 30% of the time, which broadly matched IMGT annotations. According to a later genetic analysis, donors in an Asian-associated ancestry cluster had fewer N-insertions in productive TCRs than the roughly 700-donor mean. Immune exposure information for the cohort was limited to CMV serostatus. Some IMGT-functional V segments, including TRBV6-2 and TRBV6-3, could not be distinguished by the 87-base-pair reads and were therefore excluded. In vitro tests confirmed that a few of the cytomegalovirus-associated TCR beta chains recognize cytomegalovirus antigens. A further reported finding was that TCR beta sequences accurately predicted the HLA-A and HLA-B alleles for most subjects in the first cohort. The authors suggested that the approach could potentially be extended to other disease states and immunological phenotypes. Correlated functional status among segregating V segments might be attributable to linkage disequilibrium, but an unknown experimental factor could not be ruled out. This cohort had only TCR beta chains sequenced, and the lack of alpha or paired-chain data limited which features could be detected. Strong co-occurrence of HLA alleles, especially DR and DQ, made assigning TCR associations to individual alleles difficult. A later analysis found that most CMV-associated TCR beta chains appeared HLA-restricted, with HLA associations seemingly driven largely by CMV exposure. The study listed 164 TCR beta chains as associated with cytomegalovirus. A later analysis associated about 17,000 TCR beta sequences with specific HLA alleles at a false discovery rate of 0.05. Cytomegalovirus status was reported to be diagnosed by the classifier with high specificity and sensitivity in both the original and validation cohorts. In a later analysis, TCR association rates were found to vary across HLA loci, with the most associated TCRs seen for DRB1 alleles and the fewest for HLA-C alleles. Most TCR sequences were seen in very few donors, while some public TCRs were found in many individuals. Compared with equally common non-associated chains, HLA-associated TCR beta chains in a later analysis were more clonally expanded and had lower generation probabilities. A later analysis reported that several top co-occurrence clusters appeared linked to parvovirus B19, influenza, CMV and Epstein-Barr virus. A later genetic analysis associated a missense DCLRE1C variant with V-gene and J-gene trimming of TCR beta chains, and an independent cohort replicated the association. Because HLA typing was unavailable for some donors at each locus, only the typed subset was used in association tests. The sequencing pipeline was judged likely to have produced a cluster of highly shared sequence variants as a technical artifact.

The germline V gene gives CDR1 as SGHTA and CDR2 as FQGNSA. The CDR3 spans 13 residues, from the cysteine through the phenylalanine. The kept DNA is CDR3 alone, 39 bases in frame from the first base. The V end loses 3 bases and the J end loses 5 bases, and a stretch of 8 bases separates them. In total, around 600 healthy bone marrow donors made up the cohort. All cohort members were sampled while nominally healthy, although unrecorded immune exposures were likely present. The donor was CMV seropositive and belonged to the group of over 250 seropositive cohort members. Every donor gave a peripheral blood sample, and the peripheral blood mononuclear cells from that sample were used for TCR beta sequencing. The Qiagen DNeasy Blood Extraction Kit was used to extract genomic DNA from the blood cell samples. Concerning this clone itself: Its antigen remains unidentified. Base qualities were left out, and no much larger clone turns up one base away.

To prepare the library, the immunoSEQ multiplex PCR assay was applied. For the multiplex PCR, a mixture combining 60 forward primers for TCR Vbeta segments and 13 reverse primers for TCR Jbeta segments was used. The CDR3 region of rearranged TCR beta genes was amplified from genomic DNA by a multiplex PCR assay. The Illumina HiSeq System was used to sequence the amplified TCR beta libraries as 87-base-pair reads. On the study's bioinformatics: A later analysis tallied about 77 million unique TCR beta chains across the approximately 670 repertoires, and approximately 11 million of those chains were shared by two or more donors. Raw reads were error-corrected and collapsed into unique sequences with a nearest-neighbor algorithm that merged closely related sequences to remove PCR and sequencing errors. Alignment of CDR3 sequences to IMGT reference sequences was used to assign V, D and J gene segments. Each retained sequence needed at least a six-nucleotide match to both a V gene segment and a J gene segment. A rearrangement was called productive if the CDR3 had no stop codons and remained in frame with V and J, and every other rearrangement was called non-productive. CDR3 was defined by IMGT convention, running from the second conserved V-encoded cysteine to the conserved J-encoded phenylalanine. The earlier analysis of 587 of the donors excluded any sequence lacking an unambiguous match to a single V gene segment. In an earlier analysis of 587 of the donors, a V segment was called functional when productive rearrangements were above 56.7%, and segregating when the standard deviation between donors exceeded 5%. A statistical classification framework was built to diagnose cytomegalovirus status from the catalog of TCR beta chain sequences. In a later analysis, V and J genes were assigned by comparing TCR nucleotide sequences against IMGT/GENE-DB human TR gene sequences. In a later analysis, CDR3 sequences and most-parsimonious VDJ recombination scenarios were assigned using the TCRdist pipeline. In a later analysis, each TCR beta chain was defined by its CDR3 amino acid sequence together with its V-gene family, and reads lacking a unique V-gene family were excluded. In a later analysis, approximately 590 highly shared, low-generation-probability nucleotide sequences were removed to address suspected cross-contamination and a sequencing artifact. For each public chain, a later analysis derived a clonal expansion index from normalized ranks of inferred template counts within each repertoire. Generation probabilities in a later analysis came from a VDJ recombination model fitted to out-of-frame rearrangements, and those results were checked against IGoR. Hypergeometric tests were used in a later analysis to score TCR-TCR, TCR-HLA and TCR-CMV co-occurrence, with a repertoire-size bias correction applied to the TCR pairs. A later analysis estimated false discovery rates by permuting HLA or CMV assignments 20 times. In a later analysis, co-occurring TCRs were grouped using DBSCAN, with TCRdist sequence similarity added in when clustering inside HLA-allele-positive subsets. For co-occurrence clustering, repertoires with fewer than 30,000 or more than 120,000 public chains were excluded, along with roughly 5 repertoires with anomalous nucleotide sharing. TCRdb carries this immuneACCESS record with in-frame sequences only. Its versions omit some clonotypes, under half of them owing to an unresolved V gene in the studies checked, with the rest unexplained. Clonal size and the V and J genes are those of that table, whereas D and trimming came from the DNA. The sample data list more than 150,000 clones, and 70% to 90% of these were observed just once. Approximately 8.5% of the sample belongs to the ten largest clones.

The source material was PBMCs. The chain is made from TRBV7-2 and TRBJ2-1; there is no confident call for the D gene. The receptor was derived from a man aged 18-30 years in good health and CMV-seropositive. The nucleotide sequence is given as TGTGCCAGCAGCTTCCGAAGAGACAATGAGCAGTTCTTC. It encodes CASSFRRDNEQFF.